This T cell receptor beta chain was recovered during a study of blood T cell repertoires in COVID-19. Study in general: COVID-19 samples collected from the United States, Italy and Spain covered acute and convalescent phases. PBMCs, B-cell-depleted T cells, or T cells provided the cDNA or gDNA that made up the material.

Trimming stripped 7 bases from V and 0 bases from J, with 9 bases between. Germline CDR1 and CDR2: SGHAT and FQNNGV. This CDR3 has 14 residues. Source study methods: The authors estimated nucleated cell counts from reference gene primer amplification. Sequenced by immunoSEQ multiplex PCR; TCRdb stores in-frame clones only, minus some. V, J and clone size are taken as reported in that table, and D and trimming were inferred from the DNA itself. The data contain approximately 67,000 clones, 87% of them singletons. The chain has TRBV11-2 and TRBJ1-4; D unclear. The sequence was collected from a woman at least 80 years old with acute or convalescent COVID-19. Material: peripheral blood. The CDR3 coding sequence is TGTGCCAGCAAACCCACAGCAACTAATGAAAAACTGTTTTTT. It translates to CASKPTATNEKLFF. The full variable domain, with the rest looked up from reference TRBV11-2 and TRBJ1-4, is EAGVAQSPRYKIIEKRQSVAFWCNPISGHATLYWYQQILGQGPKLLIQFQNNGVVDDSQLPKDRFSAERLKGVDSTLKIQPAKLEDSAVYLCASKPTATNEKLFFGSGTQLSVL.